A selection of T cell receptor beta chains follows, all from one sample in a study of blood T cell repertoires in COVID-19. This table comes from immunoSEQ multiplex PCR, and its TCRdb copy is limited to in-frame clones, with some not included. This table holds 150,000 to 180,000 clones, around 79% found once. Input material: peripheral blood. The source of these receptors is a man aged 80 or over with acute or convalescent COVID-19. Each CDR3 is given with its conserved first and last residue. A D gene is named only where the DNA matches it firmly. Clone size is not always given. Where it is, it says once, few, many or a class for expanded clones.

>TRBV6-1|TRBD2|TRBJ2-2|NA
TGTGCCAGCAGTGAAGCTCTAGCGGGGGACACCGGGGAGCTGTTTTTT
CASSEALAGDTGELFF
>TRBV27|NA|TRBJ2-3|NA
TGTGCCAGCAGTTTAGAGGGTTACGATACGCAGTATTTT
CASSLEGYDTQYF
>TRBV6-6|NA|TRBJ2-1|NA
TGTGCCAGCAGTTTAGAGGATAACAATGAGCAGTTCTTC
CASSLEDNNEQFF
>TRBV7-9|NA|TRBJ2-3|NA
TGTGCCAGCAGCGTTCCGGGACAAGCCACAGATACGCAGTATTTT
CASSVPGQATDTQYF
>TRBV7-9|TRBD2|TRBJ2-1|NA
TGTGCCAGCAGCATCACTAGCGGGGGGACGAATGAGCAGTTCTTC
CASSITSGGTNEQFF
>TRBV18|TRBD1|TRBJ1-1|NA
TGTGCCAGCTCACAAGGACAGGGCATGAACACTGAAGCTTTCTTT
CASSQGQGMNTEAFF
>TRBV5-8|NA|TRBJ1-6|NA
TGTGCCAGCAGCACTGGACAGCCCTGGAATTCACCCCTCCACTTT
CASSTGQPWNSPLHF
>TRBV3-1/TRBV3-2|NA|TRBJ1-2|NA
TGTGCCAGCAGCCAAGGTAGAGAAAATGGCTACACCTTC
CASSQGRENGYTF
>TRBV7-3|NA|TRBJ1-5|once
TGTGCCAGCAGCTCTAAGGGGGTTTATAGCAATCAGCCCCAGCATTTT
CASSSKGVYSNQPQHF
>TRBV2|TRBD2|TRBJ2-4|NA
TGTGCCAGCAGTGTTCTTGCGGGAGAGATAGCCAAAAACATTCAGTACTTC
CASSVLAGEIAKNIQYF
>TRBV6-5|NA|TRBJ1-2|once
TGTGCCAGCAGTTTCCGAACAGATTCGGGCTACACCTTC
CASSFRTDSGYTF
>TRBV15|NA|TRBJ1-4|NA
TGTGCCACCAGCAGAGATCCCGGACAGTTTAATGAAAAACTGTTTTTT
CATSRDPGQFNEKLFF
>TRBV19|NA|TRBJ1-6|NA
TGTGCCAGTACCGGGGTTTTGGATTCACCCCTCCACTTT
CASTGVLDSPLHF
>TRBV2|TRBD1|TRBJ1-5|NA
TGTGCCAGCAGCGCAGGGGGCGGGCCCCAGCATTTT
CASSAGGGPQHF
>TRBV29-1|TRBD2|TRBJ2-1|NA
TGCAGCGCTGATTACCCCGGGACTAGTCCCGGGGAGCAGTTCTTC
CSADYPGTSPGEQFF
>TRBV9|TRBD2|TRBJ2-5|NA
TGTGCCAGCAGCCCAACTAGCGGGGGGCTCCAAGAGACCCAGTACTTC
CASSPTSGGLQETQYF
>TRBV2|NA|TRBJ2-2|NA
TGTGCCAGCAGTGAAGCGCGTGGTGTCGGGGAGCTGTTTTTT
CASSEARGVGELFF
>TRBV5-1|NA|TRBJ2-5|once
TGCGCCAGCACCCCCGGGAAAGGGGGGGTCCGAGAGACCCAGTACTTC
CASTPGKGGVRETQYF
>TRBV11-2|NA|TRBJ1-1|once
TGTGCCAGCAGCTTAGCCAGCGGGGTTGGGGCTTTCTTT
CASSLASGVGAFF
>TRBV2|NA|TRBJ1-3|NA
TGTGCCAGCAGGGCAACAGCCAGCTCTGGAAACACCATATATTTT
CASRATASSGNTIYF
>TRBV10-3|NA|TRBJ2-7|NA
TGTGCCATCAGTGATCATACAGAGACCTACGAGCAGTACTTC
CAISDHTETYEQYF
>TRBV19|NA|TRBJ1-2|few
TGTGCCAGTAGTGCTAGGGTAGCGGGGTATGGCTACACCTTC
CASSARVAGYGYTF
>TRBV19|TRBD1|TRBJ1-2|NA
TGTGCCAGTAGACGGGGACAGGATTCTAACTATGGCTACACCTTC
CASRRGQDSNYGYTF
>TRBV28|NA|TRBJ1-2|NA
TGTGCCAGCAGCCATTGGGGTGGGGGCAGCTATGGCTACACCTTC
CASSHWGGGSYGYTF
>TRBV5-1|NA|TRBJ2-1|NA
TGCGCCAGCAGGTGGGGTTTGGAGGGCTACAATGAGCAGTTCTTC
CASRWGLEGYNEQFF
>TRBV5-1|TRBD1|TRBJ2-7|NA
TGCGCCAGCAGCCCACAACCCGGGACAGGAGCCAACGAGCAGTACTTC
CASSPQPGTGANEQYF
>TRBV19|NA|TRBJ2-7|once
TGTGCCAGTAGTCCGGCGGCTAGCCAAACCTACGAGCAGTACTTC
CASSPAASQTYEQYF
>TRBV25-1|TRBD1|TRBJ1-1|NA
TGTGCCAGCAAAGGGGGCGCTCAGAGTACTGAAGCTTTCTTT
CASKGGAQSTEAFF
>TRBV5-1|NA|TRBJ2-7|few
TGCGCCAGCAGCCCACAGGGATTAGCCTACGAGCAGTACTTC
CASSPQGLAYEQYF
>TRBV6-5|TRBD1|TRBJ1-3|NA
TGTGCCAGCAGTTATCCGGACAGGGAGGGGTGGACCATATATTTT
CASSYPDREGWTIYF
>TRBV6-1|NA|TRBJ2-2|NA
TGTGCCAGCAGGGAAGTCCCGTCCAGGGGGGAGCTGTTTTTT
CASREVPSRGELFF
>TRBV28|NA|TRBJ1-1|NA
TGTGCCAGCACCTTTCGAGGAGTTTATATGAACACTGAAGCTTTCTTT
CASTFRGVYMNTEAFF
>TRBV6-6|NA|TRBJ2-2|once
TGTGCCAGCAGTTACTCCGGGGCGAACACCGGGGAGCTGTTTTTT
CASSYSGANTGELFF
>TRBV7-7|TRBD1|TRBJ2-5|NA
TGTGCCAGCAGCCCCTGGACAGGGGGGGTCGAGACCCAGTACTTC
CASSPWTGGVETQYF
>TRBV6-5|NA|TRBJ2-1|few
TGTGCCAGCACCCAGGGCCGGACGGATGAGCAGTTCTTC
CASTQGRTDEQFF
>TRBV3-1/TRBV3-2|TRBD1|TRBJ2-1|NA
TGTGCCAGCAGCCGGACAGGGTCGAATGAGCAGTTCTTC
CASSRTGSNEQFF
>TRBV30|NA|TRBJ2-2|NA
TGTGCCTGGAGTGGCCCGGGTAACACCGGGGAGCTGTTTTTT
CAWSGPGNTGELFF
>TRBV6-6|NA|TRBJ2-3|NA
TGTGCCAGCAAGGAAGGAGGTTCCGTAGATACGCAGTATTTT
CASKEGGSVDTQYF
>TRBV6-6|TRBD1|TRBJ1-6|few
TGTGCCAGCATCCTGACAGGGGGCGGTTCACCCCTCCACTTT
CASILTGGGSPLHF
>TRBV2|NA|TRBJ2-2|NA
TGTGCCAGCAGTGCCAGGGTAATCACCGGGGAGCTGTTTTTT
CASSARVITGELFF
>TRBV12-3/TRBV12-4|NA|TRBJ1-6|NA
TGTGCCAGCAGTTATACTCTTTCACCCCTCCACTTT
CASSYTLSPLHF
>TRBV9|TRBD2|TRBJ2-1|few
TGTGCCAGCAGCGTATTGGGGGGGAGCTCCTACAATGAGCAGTTCTTC
CASSVLGGSSYNEQFF